This T cell receptor beta chain emerged from a study of human T cells and chemical hapten exposure. For the study at large: Diphenylcyclopropenone was applied weekly to patients' scalps across the roughly 23-week study. Mainly, slight library volume differences in the pool made TCR yields vary.

The V gene's germline CDR1 is SGHRS and CDR2 YFSETQ. The CDR3 runs to 14 residues. This clonotype appeared many times. The junction departs from the called germline gene at one end, perhaps through a read error. The time point was: pre-sensitization, week 0. Treatment indicated: therapeutic diphenylcyclopropenone sensitization with weekly scalp DPC. Original handling: The median was roughly 100,000 TCRs per sample, ranging roughly 20,000 to 690,600. Each CDR3 protein is one row after TCRdb ran MiXCR on the RACE reads. The V and J calls were determined by TCRdb, not by the authors. The data contain roughly 250,000 distinct CDR3 sequences, roughly 8.9% of them seen just once; the ten biggest clones take up about 2.1%.

The sample in question was whole blood, obtained in connection with sensitization to the hapten diphenylcyclopropenone (DPC). V is TRBV5-1 and J is TRBJ2-7; 11 bases match TRBD1. This receptor was identified in a woman in her forties with alopecia areata. Some clones in this sample may be carry-over from other donors' samples. The CDR3 DNA is TGTGCCAGCAGCCAAGGGACAGGGGGAAACGAGCAGTACTTC. Its translation is CASSQGTGGNEQYF.